The following is a T cell receptor (beta chain) sequence with its context. No antigen is known for it. Primers included in the PCR were 60 Vbeta and 13 Jbeta primers. The method was immunoSEQ multiplex PCR; TCRdb's version includes in-frame clones alone and lacks a portion of them. The sample gives about 270,000 clones, about nine tenths of which show up once; almost 4% is in the top ten. Germline lookup yields CDR1 SGHRS and CDR2 YFSETQ. Trimming took 1 base from V and 0 from J, leaving 11 bases between them. The CDR3 is 15 amino acids. This entry comes from a study of cytomegalovirus exposure and HLA in healthy donors. Study-level information: From HLA-typed donors, an early data release held around 85 million unique TCRs. Points from the study as a whole: The study designated around 150 TCR beta chains cytomegalovirus-associated.

The clonotype comes from a man in his forties in good health and CMV-seropositive. Sample: PBMCs. V usage is TRBV5-1 and J usage is TRBJ2-7, with a tentative D call TRBD2 (5 bases). CDR3 coding DNA: TGCGCCAGCAGCTTGTCCCCAGCGGACTCCTACGAGCAGTACTTC. It encodes CASSLSPADSYEQYF. Full variable domain (rest looked up from reference TRBV5-1 and TRBJ2-7): KAGVTQTPRYLIKTRGQQVTLSCSPISGHRSVSWYQQTPGQGLQFLFEYFSETQRNKGNFPGRFSGRQFSNSRSEMNVSTLELGDSALYLCASSLSPADSYEQYFGPGTRLTVT.